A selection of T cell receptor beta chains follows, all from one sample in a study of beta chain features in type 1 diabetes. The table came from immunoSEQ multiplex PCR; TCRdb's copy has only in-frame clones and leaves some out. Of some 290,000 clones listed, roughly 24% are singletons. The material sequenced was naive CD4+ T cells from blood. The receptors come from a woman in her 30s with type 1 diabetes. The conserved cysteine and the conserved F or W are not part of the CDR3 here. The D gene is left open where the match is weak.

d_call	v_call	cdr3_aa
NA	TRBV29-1	SATDRLYGYT
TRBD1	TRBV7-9	ASSPRTGSGYT
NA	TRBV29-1	SALTAGGAEAF
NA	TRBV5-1	ASSGRDTGYGYT
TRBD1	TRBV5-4	ASSFRGPGNTIY
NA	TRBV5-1	ASSLGTKDTQY
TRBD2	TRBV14	ASSPLAGGWNEQF
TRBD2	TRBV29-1	SVARLAGGGTDTQY
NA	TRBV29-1	SVGLEGTREVQH
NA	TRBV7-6	ASSLDLSETQY
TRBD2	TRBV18	ASSPNPGLAIYEQY
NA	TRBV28	ASREFRVDYEQY
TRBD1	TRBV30	AWGQGLGGNQPQH
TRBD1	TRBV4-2	ASSQAGQGFPDTQY
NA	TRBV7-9	ASSLWREVVGGYT
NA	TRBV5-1	ASSQGHPGTDTQY
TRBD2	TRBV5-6	ASSLLGTSGSYEQY
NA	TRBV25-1	ASSEWGGPRAF
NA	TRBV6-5	ASSYSRNQPQH
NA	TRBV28	ASTGFGLWGRNEKLF
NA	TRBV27	ASSFRMTGRTYEQY
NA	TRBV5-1	ASSFTRQGHTEAF
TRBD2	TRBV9	ASSSTQAGSSGPNRTQY
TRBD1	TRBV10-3	AISWTGDTYEQY
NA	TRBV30	AWSSSPTGDA
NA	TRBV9	ASSVGPTGLTYEQY
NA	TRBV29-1	SVTSSAYNEQF
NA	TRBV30	AWGLYTGELF
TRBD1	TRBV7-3	ASSLGQGGEQY
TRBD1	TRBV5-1	ASSFRGLGTEAF
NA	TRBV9	ASSVGGTGRDYEQY
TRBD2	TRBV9	ASSVDGGLAGGHEQF
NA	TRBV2	ASSSGLAKNIQY
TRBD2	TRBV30	AWSPGGTQY
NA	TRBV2	ASRLGSYNEQF
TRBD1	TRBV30	AWSGQGGNQPQH
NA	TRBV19	ASSISGVNYGYT
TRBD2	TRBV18	ASSPQRGQETQY
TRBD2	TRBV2	ASSVSLATSDTQY
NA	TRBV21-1	ASSKGERCWGQGAADAKNIQY
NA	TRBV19	ASRPSGLGNTEAF
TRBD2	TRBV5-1	ASSLAPSSGSSYEQY
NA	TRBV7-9	ASSARQHYNEQF
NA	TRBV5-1	ASSLASSSYNEQF
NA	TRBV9	ASSVTTSRAWDTQY
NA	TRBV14	ASSQGQSYNEQF
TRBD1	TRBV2	ASSAGTGGQPQH
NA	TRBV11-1	ASSPQGLRGNEQF
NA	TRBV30	AWSVRYGSGANVLT
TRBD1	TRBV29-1	SALDRGDTGELF
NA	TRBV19	ASSSQGMNTEAF
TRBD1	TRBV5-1	ASRLDRGEFQH
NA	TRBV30	AWMGPYEQY
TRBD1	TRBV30	AWSVATGGGQPQH
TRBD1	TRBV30	AWSFGQGLGNQPQH